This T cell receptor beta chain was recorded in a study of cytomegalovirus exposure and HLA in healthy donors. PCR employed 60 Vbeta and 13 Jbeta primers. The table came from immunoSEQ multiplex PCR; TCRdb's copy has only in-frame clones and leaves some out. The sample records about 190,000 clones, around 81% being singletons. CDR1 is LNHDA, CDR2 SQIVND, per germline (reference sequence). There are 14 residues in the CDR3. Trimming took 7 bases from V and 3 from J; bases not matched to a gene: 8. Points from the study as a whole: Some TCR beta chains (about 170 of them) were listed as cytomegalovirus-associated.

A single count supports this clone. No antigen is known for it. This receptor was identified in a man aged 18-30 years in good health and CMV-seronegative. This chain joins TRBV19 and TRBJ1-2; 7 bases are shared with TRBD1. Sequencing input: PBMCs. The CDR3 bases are TGTGCCAGTACTTCACAGGGGACCGACTATGGCTACACCTTC. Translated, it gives CASTSQGTDYGYTF.